This is a list of T cell receptor beta chains from one sample in a study of T cell responses to AZD1222 COVID-19 vaccine. TCRdb's table, derived via immunoSEQ multiplex PCR, lists solely in-frame clones and lacks some. The sample yields 120,000 or so clones, roughly 90% seen once. The sample in question was peripheral blood, obtained on day 0 of AZD1222 vaccination. These receptor sequences come from an adult in good health. The CDR3 runs from the conserved cysteine through the conserved F or W.

cdr3_aa: CSVATGTSGYEQYF; cdr3_length: 14; v_call: TRBV29-1; j_call: TRBJ2-7
cdr3_aa: CASSSYRGSGANVLTF; cdr3_length: 16; v_call: TRBV28; j_call: TRBJ2-6
cdr3_aa: CAWSVRPSASSSYEQYF; cdr3_length: 17; v_call: TRBV30; j_call: TRBJ2-7
cdr3_aa: CAISRKGGGNTQETQYF; cdr3_length: 17; v_call: TRBV10-3; j_call: TRBJ2-5
cdr3_aa: CASSSRDRGTFSGNTIYF; cdr3_length: 18; v_call: TRBV5-1; j_call: TRBJ1-3
cdr3_aa: CASSQEGPRRGEQFF; cdr3_length: 15; v_call: TRBV3-1/TRBV3-2; j_call: TRBJ2-1
cdr3_aa: CASSPEQGFGNTIYF; cdr3_length: 15; v_call: TRBV18; j_call: TRBJ1-3
cdr3_aa: CASSVDWDLGYGYTF; cdr3_length: 15; v_call: TRBV9; j_call: TRBJ1-2
cdr3_aa: CASSLGTENTDTQYF; cdr3_length: 15; v_call: TRBV11-3; j_call: TRBJ2-3
cdr3_aa: CASSYQLARTYNEQFF; cdr3_length: 16; v_call: TRBV6-5; j_call: TRBJ2-1
cdr3_aa: CASSFKLVGELFF; cdr3_length: 13; v_call: TRBV7-2; j_call: TRBJ2-2